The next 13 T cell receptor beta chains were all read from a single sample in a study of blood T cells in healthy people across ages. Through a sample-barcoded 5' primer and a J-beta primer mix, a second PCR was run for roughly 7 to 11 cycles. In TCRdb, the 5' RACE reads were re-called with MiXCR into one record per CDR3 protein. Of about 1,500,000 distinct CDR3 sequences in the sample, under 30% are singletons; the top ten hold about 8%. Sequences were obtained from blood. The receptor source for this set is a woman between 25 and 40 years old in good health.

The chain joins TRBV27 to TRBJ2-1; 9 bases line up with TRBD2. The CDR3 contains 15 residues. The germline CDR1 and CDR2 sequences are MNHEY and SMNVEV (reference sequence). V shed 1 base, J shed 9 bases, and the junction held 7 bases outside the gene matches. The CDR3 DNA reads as TGTGCCAGCAGTTTATACCGCGGGGGGGCAGGTGAGCAGTTCTTC. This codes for CASSLYRGGAGEQFF.

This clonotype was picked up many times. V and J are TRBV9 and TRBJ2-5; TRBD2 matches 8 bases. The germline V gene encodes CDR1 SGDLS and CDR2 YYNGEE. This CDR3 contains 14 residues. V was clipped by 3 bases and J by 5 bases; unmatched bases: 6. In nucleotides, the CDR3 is TGTGCCAGCAGCGCCCTCGGGGGGGCTGAGACCCAGTACTTC. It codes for CASSALGGAETQYF.

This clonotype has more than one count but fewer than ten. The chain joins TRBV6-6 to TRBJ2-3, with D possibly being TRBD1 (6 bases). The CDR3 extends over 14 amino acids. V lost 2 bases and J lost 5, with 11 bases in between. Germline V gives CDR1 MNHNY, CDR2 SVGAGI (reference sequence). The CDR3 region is CASSYKIGGDTQYF. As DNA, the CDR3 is TGTGCCAGCAGTTACAAAATAGGGGGAGATACGCAGTATTTT.

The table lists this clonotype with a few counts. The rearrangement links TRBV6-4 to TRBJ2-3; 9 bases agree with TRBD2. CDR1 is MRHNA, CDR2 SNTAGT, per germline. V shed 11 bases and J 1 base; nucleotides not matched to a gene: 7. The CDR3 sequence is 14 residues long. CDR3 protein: CAGAASGGTDTQYF. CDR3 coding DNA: TGTGCCGGCGCGGCTAGCGGGGGCACAGATACGCAGTATTTT.

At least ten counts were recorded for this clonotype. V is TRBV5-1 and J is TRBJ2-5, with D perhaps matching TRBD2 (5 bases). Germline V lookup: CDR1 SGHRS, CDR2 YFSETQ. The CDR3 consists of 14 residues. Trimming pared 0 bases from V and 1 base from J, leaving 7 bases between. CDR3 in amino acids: CASSLEGGQETQYF. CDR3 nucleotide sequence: TGCGCCAGCAGCTTGGAAGGAGGCCAAGAGACCCAGTACTTC.

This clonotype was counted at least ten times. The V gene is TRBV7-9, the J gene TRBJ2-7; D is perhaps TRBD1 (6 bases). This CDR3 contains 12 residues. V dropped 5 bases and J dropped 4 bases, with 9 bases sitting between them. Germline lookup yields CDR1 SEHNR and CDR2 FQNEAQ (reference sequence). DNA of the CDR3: TGTGCCAGCAGCAAAAGGGGGTACGAGCAGTACTTC. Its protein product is CASSKRGYEQYF.

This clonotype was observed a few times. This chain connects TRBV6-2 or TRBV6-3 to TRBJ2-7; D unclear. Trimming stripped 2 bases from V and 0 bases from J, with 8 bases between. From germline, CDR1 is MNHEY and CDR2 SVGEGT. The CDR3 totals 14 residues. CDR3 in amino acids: CASSYPLSSYEQYF. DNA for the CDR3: TGTGCCAGCAGTTACCCACTCTCCTCCTACGAGCAGTACTTC.

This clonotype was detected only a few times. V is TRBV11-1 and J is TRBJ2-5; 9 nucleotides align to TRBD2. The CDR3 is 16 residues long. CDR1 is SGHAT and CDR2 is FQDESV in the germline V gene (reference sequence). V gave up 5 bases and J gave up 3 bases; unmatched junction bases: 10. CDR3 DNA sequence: TGTGCCAGCAGCCGGGGACGCGAGCGGGGGGAAGAGACCCAGTACTTC. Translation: CASSRGRERGEETQYF.

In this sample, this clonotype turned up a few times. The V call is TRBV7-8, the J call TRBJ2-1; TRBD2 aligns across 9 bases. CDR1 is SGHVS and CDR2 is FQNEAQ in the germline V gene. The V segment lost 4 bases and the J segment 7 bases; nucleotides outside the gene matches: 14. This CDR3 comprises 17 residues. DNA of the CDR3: TGTGCCAGCAGCTGGTCTTTTTTAGCGGGAGATCGGAATGAGCAGTTCTTC. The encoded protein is CASSWSFLAGDRNEQFF.

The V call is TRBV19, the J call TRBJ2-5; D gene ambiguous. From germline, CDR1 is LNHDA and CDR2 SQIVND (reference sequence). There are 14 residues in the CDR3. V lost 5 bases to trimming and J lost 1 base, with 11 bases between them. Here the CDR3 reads CASSPPAIQETQYF. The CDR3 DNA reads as TGTGCCAGTAGTCCCCCAGCGATCCAAGAGACCCAGTACTTC.

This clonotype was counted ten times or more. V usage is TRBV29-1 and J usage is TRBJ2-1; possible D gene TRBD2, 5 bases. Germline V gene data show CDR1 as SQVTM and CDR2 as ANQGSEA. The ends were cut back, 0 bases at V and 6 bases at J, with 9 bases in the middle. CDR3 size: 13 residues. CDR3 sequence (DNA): TGCAGCGTTGAAGACGGGGAAGTCAATGAGCAGTTCTTC. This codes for CSVEDGEVNEQFF.

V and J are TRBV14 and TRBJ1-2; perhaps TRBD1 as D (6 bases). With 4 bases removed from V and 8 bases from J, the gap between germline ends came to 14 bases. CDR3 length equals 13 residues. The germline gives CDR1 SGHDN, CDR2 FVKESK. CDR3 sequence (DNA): TGTGCCAGCAGCCTACCACAGGGAGGCGGCTACACCTTC. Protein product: CASSLPQGGGYTF. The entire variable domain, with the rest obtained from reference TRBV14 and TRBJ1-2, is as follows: EAGVTQFPSHSVIEKGQTVTLRCDPISGHDNLYWYRRVMGKEIKFLLHFVKESKQDESGMPNNRFLAERTGGTYSTLKVQPAELEDSGVYFCASSLPQGGGYTFGSGTRLTVV.

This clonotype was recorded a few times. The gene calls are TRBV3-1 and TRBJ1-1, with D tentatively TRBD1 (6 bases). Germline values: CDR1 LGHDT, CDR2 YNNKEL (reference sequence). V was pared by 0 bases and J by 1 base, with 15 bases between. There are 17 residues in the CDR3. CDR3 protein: CASSQDPAGEWNTEAFF. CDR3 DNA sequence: TGTGCCAGCAGCCAAGACCCCGCAGGGGAGTGGAACACTGAAGCTTTCTTT.